The clone carrying this TCR beta chain was observed a handful of times. A much bigger clone sits one base away, suggesting this may be a read error. Gene names are mouse gene names. From the germline J gene comes the end of the CDR3, since the read stops 4 residues before it. Distinct nucleotide sequences in the sample also encode this CDR3. The CDR3 is 11 residues long. Germline lookup yields CDR1 NNHDY and CDR2 SYVADS. Sequencing relied on a cDNA template that was reverse transcribed from extracted RNA. Using immunoSEQ multiplex PCR, the repertoire was profiled, and TCRdb retains in-frame clones only, with some absent. The sample was found to contain about 300,000 clones, and every one recurs. This specimen comes from a study of CD8+ T cells in alopecia areata. The study sorted pooled cutaneous lymph node cells by CD4, CD8alpha, NKG2D, NKG2ACE and other markers.

This chain uses TRBV13-3 with TRBJ2-7; 9 bases are shared with TRBD1. This TCR derives from a C3H/HeJ mouse with alopecia areata. The MHC haplotype of the strain is H2-k. The material sequenced was CD4+ T cells sorted from a lymph node. The CDR3 region is CASRDRDEQYF. The sequenced CDR3 bases are TGTGCCAGCCGGGACAGGGAT.